Shown below are 5 T cell receptor beta chains from a single sample sequenced in a study of blood T cell repertoires in COVID-19. Clones were read by immunoSEQ multiplex PCR, and TCRdb kept only the in-frame ones, dropping some. The table records 300,000 or so clones, 85% to 90% of them present only once. The material sequenced was PBMCs or T cells enriched from blood (not recorded which). Source of these receptors: a woman aged 45-65 years who had been exposed to COVID-19.

The chain has TRBV6-5 and TRBJ1-6; 9 bases map to TRBD1. There are 16 residues in the CDR3. Trimming cost V 2 bases and J 9 bases; bases outside gene matches: 8. Germline V gene lookup returns CDR1 MNHEY and CDR2 SVGAGI. CDR3 coding DNA: TGTGCCAGCAGTTACGCGACCGGGACAGGGACTTCACCCCTCCACTTT. Translated: CASSYATGTGTSPLHF.

J is TRBJ2-5 and V is TRBV19; no clear D gene. Germline values: CDR1 LNHDA, CDR2 SQIVND (reference sequence). Trimming pared 6 bases from V and 1 base from J, leaving 6 bases between. The CDR3 totals 12 residues. The DNA for the CDR3 is TGTGCCAGTAGCCGCGTCCAAGAGACCCAGTACTTC. Its protein is CASSRVQETQYF.

This clone showed up just a few times. The genes are TRBV28 and TRBJ2-7, with D possibly being TRBD1 (5 bases). Germline V gene lookup returns CDR1 MDHEN and CDR2 SYDVKM. This CDR3 is built from 14 residues. Trimming pared 5 bases from V and 2 bases from J, leaving 13 bases between. This chain's CDR3 is CASSRQSYTYEQYF. Here the CDR3 DNA reads TGTGCCAGCAGTCGACAGAGTTACACCTACGAGCAGTACTTC.

The rearrangement uses TRBV11-2 and TRBJ2-1; 7 bases are a match to TRBD1. CDR3 length equals 17 residues. CDR1 and CDR2 from the germline V gene are SGHAT and FQNNGV. Trimming cost V 1 base and J 2 bases; bases outside gene matches: 8. The CDR3 DNA sequence: TGTGCCAGCAGCTTAGCTACAGACAGGGTCCCCTACAATGAGCAGTTCTTC. This gives the protein CASSLATDRVPYNEQFF.

This clone was counted a few times. V is TRBV10-3 and J is TRBJ2-2; D is ambiguous. V lost 8 bases, J lost 0 bases, and 10 bases lay in between. CDR1 and CDR2 from the germline V gene are ENHRY and SYGVKD. The CDR3 has 14 residues. Here the CDR3 reads CAIGSAPNTGELFF. DNA for the CDR3: TGTGCCATCGGTAGTGCTCCGAACACCGGGGAGCTGTTTTTT.